Reported below is one T cell receptor (delta chain). Its target antigen remains unknown. It has no much larger one-base neighbor in the sample; base qualities were not kept. Thymic samples were depleted of alphabeta T cells, then CD3+ TCRVdelta1+ TCRVdelta2- thymocytes were FACS-sorted. The purity of the sorted Vdelta1+ thymocytes fell between roughly 96% and 99.6%. The thymic specimens were obtained from several paediatric patients who were undergoing corrective cardiac surgery and ranged in age from roughly 5 days to 16 months. Thymic tissue was dispersed, and mononuclear cells were isolated on a Histopaque-1077 density gradient. The staining antibodies were anti-TCRVdelta1 clone TS8.2, anti-TCRVdelta2 clone B6, anti-CD3 clone HIT3a and anti-TCRalphabeta clone IP26. The source of the sample is a study of Vδ1+ human thymocytes (dated by TCRdb to about 2018). Some background on the complete study: As a data resource, the study described the mRNA-level TRG and TRD CDR3 repertoires found in highly purified Vdelta1+ thymocytes taken from young children. The multiplex-based CDR3 amplicon strategy had previously been validated against 5'RACE-based CDR3 amplicon generation methods.

Findings and caveats that apply to the study as a whole: Even though sort purity was high, about 20% of thymic TRD sequences were Vdelta2 (and few were Vdelta3), which was not the case for the peripheral blood Vdelta1+ controls. Many TRG clonotypes were found to be shared between donors (up to about 6.9x10^3), whereas TRD repertoires were found to be essentially private (max about 100 shared). Thymic TRG and TRD repertoires appeared highly polyclonal with Gaussian CDR3 length distributions, unlike oligoclonal peripheral blood repertoires. Because unexpected Vdelta2 sequences could lead to misinterpretation of bulk repertoire data, the authors recommended using highly purified populations and single-cell validation. No clustering by age or sex was observed, so analyses did not stratify donors by these variables.

RNA was extracted with the RNeasy mini kit and reverse transcribed using Superscript III. Multiplex PCR was used to generate CDR3 amplicons, with pooled V-gene forward primers and a constant-region reverse primer carrying Illumina adaptor overhangs. After gel purification, amplicons were indexed with Nextera index primers over roughly 8 extra PCR cycles and were then purified with AMPure XP beads. Sequencing of libraries was performed on an Illumina MiSeq using paired-end 250 bp reads, dual indexing and an approximately 21% PhiX spike-in. Regarding the original processing steps: FastQC was used to check read quality, and ea-utils fastq-join was used to merge TRG read pairs. Sequences were annotated with IMGT/HighV-QUEST, keeping only productive sequences with unambiguous V-gene assignment; clonotypes were defined by identical CDR3 sequence. VDJtools 1.1.1, tcR 2.2.3, Treemap and vegan Shannon diversity in R 3.4.4 were used for downstream analysis. In TCRdb, clones were called once more from the public reads by CATT, and rows of identical DNA were later combined. The V and J calls were determined by TCRdb, not by the authors. The sample contains about 75,000 delta-chain clones, about 38% of them found a single time. Jointly, the top ten make up more than 0.25% of the sample.

The CDR3 sequence holds 16 residues, the cysteine and phenylalanine included. Only the CDR3 part of the read is kept: 48 bases, read in frame from the first base. CDR1 is given as TSWWSYY and CDR2 as QGS, both from the germline V gene. The trim is 4 bases for V and 3 bases for J, with a gap of 18 bases between the germline ends. Recombination connected TRDV1 to TRDJ1; there is no confident call for the D gene. The source is a boy younger than two who had congenital heart surgery. Sequencing was carried out using Vdelta1+ gamma-delta thymocytes from the thymus. The sample's cell subset or site label, in plain terms: FACS-sorted CD3+ TCRalphabeta- TCRVdelta1+ TCRVdelta2- thymocytes. DNA sequence: TGTGCTCTTGGGGCCCCCAAAGGCCACGGGGCCGATAAACTCATCTTT. Translated, it gives CALGAPKGHGADKLIF.